Included here is one T cell receptor beta chain sequence, with context. Its antigen is as yet unknown. This entry is derived from a study of cytomegalovirus exposure and HLA in healthy donors. In the PCR, 60 Vbeta and 13 Jbeta primers were used. As processed by the authors: Roughly 10 million shared chains were among around 80 million unique TCR beta chains counted in a later analysis. Sequenced by immunoSEQ multiplex PCR; TCRdb stores in-frame clones only, minus some. Clone size and the V and J calls come from that table; the DNA yielded D and trimming. The sample includes under 200,000 clones, approximately 71% of them seen just once. Whole-study findings and limits: Roughly uniform sequencing depth across donors was assumed, possibly incorrectly.

Germline V gene sequence: CDR1 KGHSH, CDR2 LQKENI. The CDR3 sequence is 14 residues long. Losses at the gene ends were 3 bases for V and 7 bases for J; bases not matched to a gene: 6. Sequenced sample: PBMCs. The sequence was collected from a young woman in good health and CMV-seropositive. This chain connects TRBV18 to TRBJ1-5, with 7 positions matching TRBD1. The CDR3 reads CASSPGQGQQPQHF. The CDR3 nucleotides read TGTGCCAGCTCACCGGGGCAGGGACAGCAGCCCCAGCATTTT.